A selection of T cell receptor beta chains follows, all from one sample in a study of Graves' ophthalmopathy and Graves' hyperthyroidism. TCRdb reprocessed the multiplex PCR reads with MiXCR, giving one entry per CDR3 protein. Of 300,000 to 400,000 distinct CDR3 sequences listed, 15% to 20% are singletons. Sequencing was done on a sample of peripheral blood. Receptor source: an adult man with Graves' ophthalmopathy. Each CDR3 is given with its conserved first and last residue. D genes are given only for firm matches. A clone size is listed for some rows: how often the clone was seen (once, few, many), or a class if it is expanded.

v_call	j_call	clone_size	d_call	cdr3_aa	cdr3_nt
TRBV3-1	TRBJ1-1	many	-	CASSPYDRMNTEAFF	TGTGCCAGCAGCCCATACGACAGGATGAACACTGAAGCTTTCTTT
TRBV7-2	TRBJ1-2	many	TRBD1	CASTGTVYGYTF	TGTGCCAGCACCGGGACAGTCTATGGCTACACCTTC
TRBV19	TRBJ1-2	many	-	CASSISSANYGYTF	TGTGCCAGTAGTATATCCTCAGCTAACTATGGCTACACCTTC
TRBV6-5	TRBJ2-7	many	TRBD1	CASSRTGAEQYF	TGTGCCAGCAGTAGGACAGGGGCCGAGCAGTACTTC
TRBV5-1	TRBJ2-5	many	TRBD1	CASSAGTGEETQYF	TGCGCCAGCAGCGCCGGGACAGGGGAGGAGACCCAGTACTTC
TRBV27	TRBJ1-5	many	-	CATSTYGEPQHF	TGTGCCACCTCAACATATGGAGAGCCCCAGCATTTT
TRBV19	TRBJ2-2	many	-	CASSRDKVDTGELFF	TGTGCCAGTAGTAGAGACAAGGTTGACACCGGGGAGCTGTTTTTT
TRBV29-1	TRBJ2-2	many	-	CSVAAPGGELFF	TGCAGCGTTGCGGCCCCGGGCGGGGAGCTGTTTTTT
TRBV4-3	TRBJ2-7	many	TRBD1	CASSSARDRLAEQYF	TGCGCCAGCAGCTCGGCTAGGGACAGGCTCGCCGAGCAGTACTTC
TRBV5-1	TRBJ1-1	many	-	CASSLLGYTEAFF	TGCGCCAGCAGCTTGCTGGGGTACACTGAAGCTTTCTTT
TRBV29-1	TRBJ1-1	many	TRBD1	CSVIQGATPEAFF	TGCAGCGTCATACAGGGGGCGACCCCTGAAGCTTTCTTT
TRBV6-1	TRBJ1-5	-	-	CASRGDIRGNQPQHF	TGTGCCAGCAGAGGGGACATCCGGGGGAATCAGCCCCAGCATTTT
TRBV6-2/TRBV6-3	TRBJ1-3	many	-	CASRRPGRLSGNTIYF	TGTGCCAGCAGAAGACCGGGACGCCTCTCTGGAAACACCATATATTTT
TRBV20-1	TRBJ1-2	many	-	CSARLEEGYGYTF	TGCAGTGCTAGACTTGAGGAAGGCTATGGCTACACCTTC
TRBV2	TRBJ2-2	many	-	CASDPGRGANTGELFF	TGTGCCAGCGACCCAGGGCGGGGAGCGAACACCGGGGAGCTGTTTTTT
TRBV10-3	TRBJ1-2	many	TRBD1	CAISKTGQEYGYTF	TGTGCCATCAGTAAAACTGGACAGGAATATGGCTACACCTTC
TRBV24-1	TRBJ1-2	many	-	CATGGASGGYTF	TGTGCCACCGGAGGGGCGTCGGGCGGCTACACCTTC
TRBV5-1	TRBJ2-2	many	TRBD2	CASSRSTGGDLRELFF	TGCGCCAGCAGCCGATCTACGGGAGGGGATCTAAGGGAGCTGTTTTTT
TRBV6-5	TRBJ1-1	many	-	CASSYSREGNTEAFF	TGTGCCAGCAGTTACTCGAGAGAGGGGAACACTGAAGCTTTCTTT
TRBV3-1	TRBJ2-5	few	TRBD2	CASSPTTSGPETQYF	TGTGCCAGCAGCCCTACTACTAGCGGTCCCGAGACCCAGTACTTC
TRBV29-1	TRBJ1-2	many	TRBD1	CSVVQGAYGYTF	TGCAGCGTCGTACAGGGGGCCTATGGCTACACCTTC
TRBV19	TRBJ2-5	-	TRBD2	CASRTSGEETQYF	TGTGCCAGCAGGACTAGCGGAGAAGAGACCCAGTACTTC
TRBV19	TRBJ1-1	many	TRBD1	CASTGTGRMNTEAFF	TGTGCCAGTACTGGGACAGGTCGGATGAACACTGAAGCTTTCTTT
TRBV20-1	TRBJ2-7	many	-	CSARDLRGTGYEQYF	TGCAGTGCTAGAGATCTGCGCGGAACGGGCTACGAGCAGTACTTC
TRBV15	TRBJ1-3	-	-	CATSRTGSSGNTIYF	TGTGCCACCAGCAGAACAGGCTCCTCTGGAAACACCATATATTTT
TRBV27	TRBJ1-3	many	-	CASSSLGSGNTIYF	TGTGCCAGCAGTTCTCTGGGCTCTGGAAACACCATATATTTT
TRBV18	TRBJ1-2	many	TRBD1	CASSRDRGLYTF	TGTGCCAGCTCCCGGGACAGGGGGCTCTACACCTTC
TRBV12-3/TRBV12-4	TRBJ2-2	many	-	CASNPPGAGELFF	TGTGCCAGCAATCCCCCCGGTGCCGGGGAGCTGTTTTTT
TRBV10-3	TRBJ2-2	-	TRBD1	CAISGTGRTGELFF	TGTGCCATCAGTGGGACAGGGCGCACCGGGGAGCTGTTTTTT
TRBV5-4	TRBJ2-5	few	TRBD2	CASSWGLAGGPTQETQYF	TGTGCCAGCAGCTGGGGACTAGCGGGGGGGCCAACCCAAGAGACCCAGTACTTC
TRBV4-1	TRBJ2-5	-	TRBD2	CASSQAAGARETQYF	TGCGCCAGCAGCCAAGCAGCGGGGGCCCGGGAGACCCAGTACTTC
TRBV12-3/TRBV12-4	TRBJ2-5	-	-	CASSHGAPTEYQETQYF	TGTGCCAGCAGTCACGGAGCCCCGACAGAATACCAAGAGACCCAGTACTTC
TRBV6-1	TRBJ2-5	-	-	CASSDWTDQETQYF	TGTGCCAGCAGTGATTGGACAGACCAAGAGACCCAGTACTTC
TRBV2	TRBJ2-7	-	-	CASRYRKGGEQYF	TGTGCCAGCAGGTACCGGAAGGGAGGCGAGCAGTACTTC
TRBV20-1	TRBJ2-7	many	-	CSATPAGFPYEQYF	TGCAGTGCTACCCCGGCGGGATTCCCATACGAGCAGTACTTC
TRBV28	TRBJ2-7	many	TRBD1	CASSLQGVLYEQYF	TGTGCCAGCAGCTTACAGGGGGTTCTCTACGAGCAGTACTTC
TRBV30	TRBJ1-1	many	-	CAWSVRGTEAFF	TGTGCCTGGAGTGTACGGGGCACTGAAGCTTTCTTT
TRBV30	TRBJ1-1	many	-	CAWSVLRENTEAFF	TGTGCCTGGAGTGTACTGAGGGAAAACACTGAAGCTTTCTTT
TRBV20-1	TRBJ2-7	-	TRBD2	CSARDTRAGETYEQYF	TGCAGTGCTAGAGATACCAGAGCGGGAGAGACCTACGAGCAGTACTTC
TRBV6-1	TRBJ1-6	many	-	CASSRQYNSPLHF	TGTGCCAGCAGTCGACAATATAATTCACCCCTCCACTTT
TRBV15	TRBJ1-1	many	-	CATSRESLRGAEAFF	TGTGCCACCAGCAGAGAGTCTTTGAGGGGCGCTGAAGCTTTCTTT
TRBV3-1	TRBJ1-1	-	-	CASSPTGTIAFF	TGTGCCAGCAGTCCCACCGGGACCATAGCTTTCTTT
TRBV9	TRBJ1-1	many	-	CASTKEGSQNTEAFF	TGTGCCAGCACGAAAGAAGGGAGTCAGAACACTGAAGCTTTCTTT
TRBV29-1	TRBJ1-1	-	-	CSVEELRGLNTEAFF	TGCAGCGTTGAAGAACTACGAGGGTTGAACACTGAAGCTTTCTTT
TRBV11-2	TRBJ2-4	many	-	CASSSSYDERPPDF	TGTGCCAGCAGCTCTAGCTATGACGAGCGCCCTCCGGACTTC
TRBV6-1	TRBJ2-5	many	TRBD2	CASREGLAEETQYF	TGTGCCAGCAGAGAGGGACTAGCGGAAGAGACCCAGTACTTC
TRBV28	TRBJ1-5	few	-	CASSLVVSNQPQHF	TGTGCCAGCAGTTTAGTAGTCAGCAATCAGCCCCAGCATTTT
TRBV30	TRBJ1-3	-	-	CAWAGSGNTISF	TGTGCCTGGGCGGGCTCTGGAAACACCATATCTTTT
TRBV12-3/TRBV12-4	TRBJ1-1	-	TRBD1	CASSLGTGFGSTEAFF	TGTGCCAGCAGTTTAGGGACAGGGTTCGGGAGCACTGAAGCTTTCTTT
TRBV2	TRBJ1-1	many	-	CASSEARLSTEAFF	TGTGCCAGCAGTGAAGCTAGACTCAGCACTGAAGCTTTCTTT
TRBV9	TRBJ2-5	many	-	CASSASLAHQETQYF	TGTGCCAGCAGCGCGTCCTTGGCCCATCAAGAGACCCAGTACTTC
TRBV13	TRBJ1-1	many	-	CASSLGDTGTEAFF	TGTGCCAGCAGCTTAGGGGACACCGGCACTGAAGCTTTCTTT
TRBV30	TRBJ2-7	many	-	CAWSAQYEQYF	TGTGCCTGGAGTGCTCAATACGAGCAGTACTTC
TRBV5-1	TRBJ1-1	many	TRBD1	CASSEGARDTEAFF	TGCGCCAGCAGTGAGGGGGCACGAGACACTGAAGCTTTCTTT